This note documents a single TCR beta chain sequence. Its specificity is not known. CDR1 MGHDK and CDR2 SYGVNS come from the germline V gene. This CDR3 region has 11 residues. The record originates from a study of shared clonotypes between healthy human individuals. Study in general: A couple of female and three male donors aged 18 to 49 were enrolled. The plates for each donor numbered three CD4 naive, three CD4 memory, two CD8 naive and one CD8 memory.

Study-wide results and caveats: Generally, naive subsets (rather than memory subsets) showed larger estimated richness. Only blood underwent sampling, and tissue repertoires likely differ.

TCRdb keeps only in-frame clones here, not all; method: immunoSEQ multiplex PCR. Of approximately 2.5 million clones in the sample, about 92% are singletons; the top ten hold about 0.13%. Sequenced sample: naive CD4+ T cells sorted from blood. The subset denotes: CD45RA+ positively selected. The V and J genes are TRBV25-1 and TRBJ2-5; D is ambiguous. The DNA end is more similar to TRBJ2-7, so the J call may be wrong. This TCR derives from a man aged 18 to 30 in good health. The CDR3 DNA follows: TGTGCCAGCAGTGTAAAGTACGAGCAGTACTTC. This sequence encodes CASSVKYEQYF.